A single sample is the source of the 32 T cell receptor beta chains below, sequenced in a study of brain metastases from non-small cell lung cancer (dated by TCRdb to between 2019 and 2020). The library relied on the immunoSEQ multiplex PCR assay. The clones in this table, taken by TCRdb from immuneACCESS, are in-frame only. Not every clone is retained; where verified, under half of the shortfall comes from an unresolved V gene, and the cause of the rest is unknown. The sample table records around 950 clones; around 80% of these occur just once. The top ten constitute about 12% of the sample. The sample consisted of tissue from a brain metastasis. Sample cell subset or site, as interpreted from the label and publication: resected brain metastasis paired with primary lung tumor. The receptors were sampled from a donor at least 40 years old with non-small cell lung cancer.

V and J are TRBV9 and TRBJ1-2; no reliable D call. The germline CDR1 and CDR2 sequences are SGDLS and YYNGEE. V was shortened by 7 bases and J by 4 bases, with 11 bases between the two germline ends. This CDR3 has 12 amino acids. As DNA, the CDR3 is TGTGCCAGCGAGAACGGACGCTATGGCTACACCTTC. This codes for CASENGRYGYTF.

J is TRBJ2-2 and V is TRBV12-3 or TRBV12-4; D possibly matches TRBD1 or TRBD2 (5 bases each). CDR3 length: 13 residues. Deletions cut 1 base from V and 7 bases from J, with 7 bases between. As DNA, the CDR3 is TGTGCCAGCAGTTTAGGGGGGATCGGGGAGCTGTTTTTT. Amino acid sequence: CASSLGGIGELFF.

On this clone itself: At one of its ends the junction is not consistent with the germline gene, which may arise from a read error. The genes are TRBV5-6 and TRBJ1-6; D not certain. Germline CDR1 reads SGHDT; CDR2 reads YYEEEE. The CDR3 totals 14 residues. The CDR3 sequence is CASRLGRNNSPLHF. CDR3 nucleotides: TGTGCCAGCCGCTTAGGACGGAACAATTCACCCCTCCACTTT.

The chain joins TRBV7-3 to TRBJ2-6; 7 bases map to TRBD1. After removal of 5 bases from V and 0 bases from J, the junction contained 7 bases not matched to a gene. Germline lookup yields CDR1 SGHTA and CDR2 FQGTGA. CDR3 length: 17 amino acids. The CDR3 spells CASSTGQSRSGANVLTF. The CDR3 coding sequence is TGTGCCAGCAGCACGGGACAGTCCCGCTCTGGGGCCAACGTCCTGACTTTC.

The chain is built from TRBV15 and TRBJ2-5, with D tentatively TRBD2 (5 bases). This CDR3 has 13 amino acids. Germline V gene lookup returns CDR1 LNHNV and CDR2 YYDKDF (reference sequence). Trimming removed 4 bases from V and 5 bases from J, with 11 bases in between. CDR3 in DNA: TGTGCCACCAGCACACAGCGGCTGGAGACCCAGTACTTC. It codes for CATSTQRLETQYF.

The rearrangement joins TRBV28 to TRBJ1-4; D call uncertain. The CDR3 is made up of 11 amino acids. Trimming took 5 bases from V and 6 from J, leaving 4 bases between them. Germline V gene sequence: CDR1 MDHEN, CDR2 SYDVKM. The CDR3 DNA follows: TGTGCCAGCAGTCCCCATGAAAAACTGTTTTTT. Translating it yields CASSPHEKLFF. Combining the CDR3 with reference TRBV28 and TRBJ1-4 gives the whole variable domain DVKVTQSSRYLVKRTGEKVFLECVQDMDHENMFWYRQDPGLGLRLIYFSYDVKMKEKGDIPEGYSVSREKKERFSLILESASTNQTSMYLCASSPHEKLFFGSGTQLSVL.

V is TRBV29-1 and J is TRBJ2-1, with a possible D match to TRBD2 (6 bases). Trimming removed 3 bases at V and 2 bases at J, with 11 bases between. This CDR3 region has 14 residues. Germline CDR1 reads SQVTM; CDR2 reads ANQGSEA. The CDR3 protein is CSVEGGDTYNEQFF. The CDR3 DNA reads TGCAGCGTTGAGGGGGGTGACACCTACAATGAGCAGTTCTTC.

The chain couples TRBV18 to TRBJ2-5; D unresolved. Germline V gene lookup returns CDR1 KGHSH and CDR2 LQKENI. The CDR3 consists of 16 residues. The germline V and J ends were trimmed by 1 base and 0 bases, with 12 bases remaining between them. The CDR3 coding sequence is TGTGCCAGCTCACCACTGTTCCCGCCGGACCAAGAGACCCAGTACTTC. Its translation is CASSPLFPPDQETQYF.

The rearrangement links TRBV12-3 or TRBV12-4 to TRBJ2-4, with D possibly called TRBD1 or TRBD2 (5 bases each). This CDR3 is built from 13 residues. V gave up 6 bases and J gave up 5 bases, with 11 bases separating them. CDR3 protein: CASSHGAQNIQYF. Here the CDR3 DNA reads TGTGCCAGCAGCCACGGGGCGCAAAACATTCAGTACTTC.

The V gene is TRBV9, the J gene TRBJ2-3, with 8 positions matching TRBD1. CDR1 is SGDLS and CDR2 is YYNGEE in the germline V gene. Germline trimming cut 4 bases from V and 0 bases from J; bases unmatched to any gene: 4. The CDR3 runs to 15 residues. The CDR3: CASSFGTGSTDTQYF. The CDR3 coding sequence is TGTGCCAGCAGCTTCGGGACAGGTAGCACAGATACGCAGTATTTT.

The rearrangement joins TRBV28 to TRBJ1-6, with D hard to call. Germline V gene data show CDR1 as MDHEN and CDR2 as SYDVKM. The ends were cut back, 6 bases at V and 5 bases at J, with 14 bases in the middle. This CDR3 has 15 amino acids. CDR3 bases: TGTGCCAGCAGACCCCCCGGAGGCAATAATTCACCCCTCCACTTT. This encodes CASRPPGGNNSPLHF.

This clone was recorded once. This chain links TRBV6-2 or TRBV6-3 with TRBJ1-5, with 10 bases identical to TRBD1. From germline, CDR1 is MNHEY and CDR2 SVGEGT. V dropped 0 bases and J dropped 5; count of bases not matched to a gene: 7. The CDR3 totals 17 residues. CDR3 sequence reads: CASSYSFRQGAHQPQHF. The CDR3 region has the DNA TGTGCCAGCAGTTACTCGTTCCGACAGGGGGCACATCAGCCCCAGCATTTT.

The table lists this clone with a count of one. The genes are TRBV9 and TRBJ2-1, with TRBD1 matching 9 bases. The CDR3 consists of 14 residues. The germline CDR1 and CDR2 sequences are SGDLS and YYNGEE. V lost 4 bases, J lost 5 bases, and 4 bases stayed unmatched. The CDR3 here is CASSTGTGNNEQFF. The CDR3 DNA follows: TGTGCCAGCAGCACCGGGACAGGGAACAATGAGCAGTTCTTC.

V is TRBV19 and J is TRBJ1-2; D gene unclear. The CDR3 is made up of 11 amino acids. V was clipped by 5 bases and J by 8 bases, with 9 bases between them. Per the germline V gene, CDR1 is LNHDA and CDR2 is SQIVND (reference sequence). CDR3: CASSSGGGYTF. For the CDR3, the DNA is TGTGCCAGTAGTTCAGGAGGGGGCTACACCTTC.

Details on this clone: One junction end disagrees with the germline gene, perhaps due to a read error. The rearrangement uses TRBV27 and TRBJ2-7; D unclear. The CDR3 sequence is 13 residues long. The germline V gene encodes CDR1 MNHEY and CDR2 SMNVEV (reference sequence). For the CDR3, the DNA is TGTGCCAGCAGTTCCCTGATGGGCCGTCATGAAGACTTC. This sequence encodes CASSSLMGRHEDF.

The chain joins TRBV29-1 to TRBJ2-3; 8 bases agree with TRBD1. The V segment lost 1 base and the J segment 5 bases; nucleotides outside the gene matches: 2. The CDR3 loop spans 13 amino acids. The germline V gene encodes CDR1 SQVTM and CDR2 ANQGSEA. The CDR3 loop reads CSVEVDREDTQYF. The CDR3 DNA is TGCAGCGTTGAAGTGGACAGGGAAGATACGCAGTATTTT.

DNA of the CDR3: TGTGCCAGCAGCGTAAGTGGGACTAGCGGGGGGTATGAGCAGTTCTTC. Translated: CASSVSGTSGGYEQFF. The V gene is TRBV9, the J gene TRBJ2-1; 15 bases fit TRBD2. The CDR3 length is 16 residues. The germline V gene encodes CDR1 SGDLS and CDR2 YYNGEE. Germline trimming cut 1 base from V and 8 bases from J; bases unmatched to any gene: 4.

The chain joins TRBV5-6 to TRBJ1-2; 10 bases are a match to TRBD1. Trimming cost V 0 bases and J 8 bases; bases outside gene matches: 1. The CDR3 loop spans 13 amino acids. Germline CDR1 reads SGHDT; CDR2 reads YYEEEE. CDR3 DNA: TGTGCCAGCAGCTTGGGGGACAGGGGAGGCTACACCTTC. It translates to CASSLGDRGGYTF.

Details on this clone: One base away lies a much larger clone, so this may be a sequencing read error. The rearrangement joins TRBV2 to TRBJ1-3, with D unresolved. Per germline, CDR1 SNHLY and CDR2 FYNNEI. The CDR3 covers 11 residues. V lost 10 bases, J lost 3 bases, and 7 bases lay in between. CDR3 bases: TGTGCCACCCGCTTTGGAAACACCATATATTTT. It codes for CATRFGNTIYF.

This chain joins TRBV27 and TRBJ2-3; 8 bases match TRBD2. CDR1 and CDR2 (germline): MNHEY, SMNVEV (reference sequence). CDR3 length equals 14 residues. V lost 5 bases, J lost 4 bases, and 5 bases stayed unmatched. CDR3 DNA: TGTGCCAGCAGTGGAGCGGGGGTTGCAGATACGCAGTATTTT. Its translation is CASSGAGVADTQYF.

The table lists this clone with a few counts. The V gene is TRBV6-2 or TRBV6-3, the J gene TRBJ1-5; no reliable D call. CDR1 is MNHEY and CDR2 is SVGEGT in the germline V gene. CDR3 length equals 14 residues. Trimming took 5 bases from V and 5 from J, leaving 13 bases between them. The CDR3 is CASSRSWPYQPQHF. The CDR3 region has the DNA TGTGCCAGCAGTCGCTCATGGCCATATCAGCCCCAGCATTTT.

The sample holds one count of this clone. The junction shows a germline mismatch at one end, possibly a read error. V and J are TRBV19 and TRBJ1-2; a weak D match, TRBD1 (6 bases). CDR3 length equals 14 residues. The V gene's germline CDR1 is LNHDA and CDR2 SQIVND (reference sequence). CDR3 in amino acids: CANSPSGGGHGYTF. The CDR3 bases are TGTGCCAATAGTCCCTCCGGGGGGGGGCATGGCTACACCTTC. The variable domain in full, with the rest retrieved from reference TRBV19 and TRBJ1-2, is DGGITQSPKYLFRKEGQNVTLSCEQNLNHDAMYWYRQDPGQGLRLIYYSQIVNDFQKGDIAEGYSVSREKKESFPLTVTSAQKNPTAFYLCANSPSGGGHGYTFGSGTRLTVV.

The chain carries TRBV6-6 and TRBJ1-1, with no clear D. Germline V gives CDR1 MNHNY, CDR2 SVGAGI (reference sequence). The V end lost 2 bases, the J end lost 5 bases, and 6 bases lay between the germline ends. The CDR3 runs to 12 residues. The CDR3 spells CASSYGLTEAFF. Written as DNA, the CDR3 is TGTGCCAGCAGTTACGGGTTGACTGAAGCTTTCTTT.

In its sample, this clone ranks as large (0.1 to 1%). This sequence joins TRBV10-3 and TRBJ2-2, with 7 nucleotides matching TRBD1. Unmatched junction bases numbered 4, after V lost 3 bases and J lost 6 bases. The length of the CDR3 is 14 residues. CDR1 and CDR2 (germline): ENHRY, SYGVKD. DNA for the CDR3: TGTGCCATCAGTGAAAACAGGGGAGCCGGGGAGCTGTTTTTT. It is translated as CAISENRGAGELFF.

This chain uses TRBV3-1 (or the pseudogene TRBV3-2) with TRBJ1-5; D is ambiguous. The germline V gene encodes CDR1 LGHDT and CDR2 YNNKEL (reference sequence). This CDR3 comprises 15 residues. The V end was cut by 0 bases, the J end by 4 bases, with 10 bases between. CDR3 loop: CASSQDVHPNQPQHF. The CDR3 DNA reads as TGTGCCAGCAGCCAAGATGTACACCCAAATCAGCCCCAGCATTTT.

The rearrangement joins TRBV28 to TRBJ2-3, with D possibly matching TRBD1 (6 bases). CDR1 and CDR2 from the germline V gene are MDHEN and SYDVKM. Trimming removed 5 bases from V and 4 bases from J, with 13 bases in between. This CDR3 has 14 amino acids. In nucleotides, the CDR3 is TGTGCCAGCAGTACAGGGACGATTTCAGATACGCAGTATTTT. Translation: CASSTGTISDTQYF.

In nucleotides, the CDR3 is TGTGCCAGCAGCAAAGTGGGCGTATTGGACGCATTTAATTCACCCCTCCACTTT. It translates to CASSKVGVLDAFNSPLHF. The V call is TRBV21-1, the J call TRBJ1-6. TRBV21-1 is marked as a pseudogene. CDR3 length: 18 amino acids.

The chain links TRBV27 to TRBJ2-5; the D is unclear. The CDR3 is 13 residues long. Looked up from germline, CDR1 is MNHEY and CDR2 is SMNVEV (reference sequence). The V gene lost 1 base and the J gene lost 2 bases, with 5 bases spanning the gap. This chain's CDR3 is CASSLYRQETQYF. CDR3 sequence (DNA): TGTGCCAGCAGTTTATATCGTCAAGAGACCCAGTACTTC.

The J gene is TRBJ2-7, the V gene TRBV3-1 (or the pseudogene TRBV3-2); D may correspond to TRBD1 or TRBD2 (6 bases each). CDR3 length: 15 amino acids. The V gene lost 4 bases and the J gene lost 5 bases, with 18 bases spanning the gap. Germline CDR1 is LGHDT and CDR2 is YNNKEL (reference sequence). This CDR3 is CASSLCRGVRDEQYF. In DNA, the CDR3 is TGTGCCAGCAGCCTGTGTAGGGGGGTTCGAGACGAGCAGTACTTC.

The chain recombines TRBV14 with TRBJ2-1; D is perhaps TRBD2 (6 bases). The CDR3 has 15 amino acids. CDR1 is SGHDN and CDR2 is FVKESK in the germline V gene. Deletions cut 0 bases from V and 6 bases from J, with 12 bases between. This chain's CDR3 is CASSQDAGWVNEQFF. The CDR3 coding sequence is TGTGCCAGCAGCCAAGATGCGGGGTGGGTCAATGAGCAGTTCTTC.

The chain is built from TRBV10-3 and TRBJ2-3; D is tentatively TRBD1 or TRBD2 (6 bases each). From germline, CDR1 is ENHRY and CDR2 SYGVKD. Deletions cut 4 bases from V and 2 bases from J, with 13 bases between. This CDR3 has 15 amino acids. The CDR3 region has the DNA TGTGCCATCAGTGTTTCGGGGGACAACACAGATACGCAGTATTTT. This gives the protein CAISVSGDNTDTQYF.

This chain uses TRBV4-3 with TRBJ2-1; TRBD2 aligns across 9 bases. The CDR3 length is 17 residues. Germline CDR1 is LGHNA and CDR2 is YSLEER. V trimming: 0 bases; J trimming: 2 bases; junction bases outside the gene matches: 5. The CDR3 sequence is CASSQDTRGGAYNEQFF. The DNA for the CDR3 is TGCGCCAGCAGCCAAGATACTCGCGGGGGGGCCTACAATGAGCAGTTCTTC.